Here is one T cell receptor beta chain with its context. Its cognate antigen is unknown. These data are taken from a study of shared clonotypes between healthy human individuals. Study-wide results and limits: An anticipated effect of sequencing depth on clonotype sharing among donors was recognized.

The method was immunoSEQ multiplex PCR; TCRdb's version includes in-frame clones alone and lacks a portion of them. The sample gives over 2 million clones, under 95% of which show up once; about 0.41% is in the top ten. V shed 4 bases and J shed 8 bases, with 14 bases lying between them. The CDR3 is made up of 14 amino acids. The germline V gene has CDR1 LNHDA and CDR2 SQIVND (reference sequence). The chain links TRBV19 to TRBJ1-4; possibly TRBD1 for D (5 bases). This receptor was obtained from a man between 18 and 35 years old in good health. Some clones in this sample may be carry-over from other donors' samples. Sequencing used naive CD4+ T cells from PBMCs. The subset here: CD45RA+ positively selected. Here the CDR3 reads CASSTTGVREKLFF. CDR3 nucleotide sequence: TGTGCCAGTAGTACCACGGGGGTTCGGGAAAAACTGTTTTTT.